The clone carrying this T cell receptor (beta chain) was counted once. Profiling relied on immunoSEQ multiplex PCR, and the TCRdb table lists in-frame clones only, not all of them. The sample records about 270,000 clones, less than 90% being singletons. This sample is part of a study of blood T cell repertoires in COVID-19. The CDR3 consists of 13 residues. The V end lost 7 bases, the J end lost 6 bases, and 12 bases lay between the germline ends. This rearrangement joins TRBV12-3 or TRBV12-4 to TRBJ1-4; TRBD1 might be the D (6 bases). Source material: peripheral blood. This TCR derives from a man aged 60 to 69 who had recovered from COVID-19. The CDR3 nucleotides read TGTGCCAGCACCAAGACAGGAGATGAAAAACTGTTTTTT. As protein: CASTKTGDEKLFF.